The 32 T cell receptor beta chains below all came from one sample that was sequenced in a study of immune cell composition in non-small cell lung cancer. Profiled with immunoSEQ multiplex PCR; TCRdb holds only in-frame clones, not every one. The table lists fewer than 4,500 clones, 55% to 75% of them singletons. The sequenced sample was lung tumor tissue. These receptor sequences come from a human donor with non-small cell lung cancer.

The gene calls are TRBV15 and TRBJ2-1; 14 positions agree with TRBD2. The CDR3 totals 17 residues. CDR1 is LNHNV, CDR2 YYDKDF, per germline (reference sequence). V was pared by 0 bases and J by 7 bases, with 5 bases of the junction left unmatched. CDR3 sequence reads: CATSRDGTSGRGNEQFF. For the CDR3, the DNA is TGTGCCACCAGCAGAGACGGGACTAGCGGGAGAGGGAATGAGCAGTTCTTC.

This chain joins TRBV10-3 and TRBJ1-1, with TRBD1 as a possible D gene (6 bases). The CDR3 consists of 11 residues. V was shortened by 2 bases and J by 8 bases, with 6 bases between the two germline ends. Per germline, CDR1 ENHRY and CDR2 SYGVKD. In DNA, the CDR3 is TGTGCCATCAGTGAGGGACAGGAAGCTTTCTTT. Its protein is CAISEGQEAFF.

The chain is built from TRBV14 and TRBJ1-2; 7 bases match TRBD1. The CDR3 has 15 amino acids. Trimming at V came to 0 bases and at J to 8 bases, leaving 9 bases not matched to a gene. Germline V gene data show CDR1 as SGHDN and CDR2 as FVKESK. CDR3 nucleotides: TGTGCCAGCAGCCAAGATCGAGCAGGGGGAGGCGGCTACACCTTC. It codes for CASSQDRAGGGGYTF.

In its sample, this clone was seen a few times. CDR3 in DNA: TGTGCCACCAGCAGAGGGGGGGGAGGTCAGCCCCAGCATTTT. Its translation is CATSRGGGGQPQHF. This chain links TRBV15 with TRBJ1-5, with D possibly matching TRBD1 (5 bases). This CDR3 region has 14 residues. Trimming stripped 1 base from V and 6 bases from J, with 10 bases between. From germline, CDR1 is LNHNV and CDR2 YYDKDF (reference sequence).

V and J are TRBV9 and TRBJ2-1; 9 positions agree with TRBD2. V shed 4 bases, J shed 9 bases, and the junction held 14 bases outside the gene matches. CDR1 is SGDLS, CDR2 YYNGEE, per germline. The CDR3 contains 16 residues. CDR3 region: CASSSRLAVHRGEQFF. CDR3 coding DNA: TGTGCCAGCAGCTCCCGACTAGCGGTACATAGGGGTGAGCAGTTCTTC.

V usage is TRBV27 and J usage is TRBJ2-1; 14 bases agree with TRBD2. CDR1 and CDR2 (germline): MNHEY, SMNVEV (reference sequence). V shed 5 bases, J shed 6 bases, and the junction held 6 bases outside the gene matches. The CDR3 loop spans 16 amino acids. The DNA for the CDR3 is TGTGCCAGCAGTCCGTGGACTAGCGGGAGGATCAATGAGCAGTTCTTC. It codes for CASSPWTSGRINEQFF.

The gene calls are TRBV2 and TRBJ1-4; the match to TRBD1 covers 7 bases. The ends lost 6 bases at V and 5 bases at J; junction bases unmatched: 9. Germline CDR1 SNHLY, CDR2 FYNNEI. The CDR3 totals 15 residues. CDR3 amino acids: CASSLHRGDNEKLFF. The CDR3 DNA reads TGTGCCAGCAGCCTCCACAGGGGCGACAATGAAAAACTGTTTTTT.

In the case of this clone: This CDR3 fails to terminate in the conserved phenylalanine or tryptophan, so it likely reflects a read error. This chain uses TRBV2 with TRBJ1-1; 7 positions match TRBD1. Germline V gene lookup returns CDR1 SNHLY and CDR2 FYNNEI. CDR3 size: 14 residues. With 7 bases clipped from V and 1 base from J, the junction kept 6 bases outside the gene matches. CDR3 sequence (DNA): TGTGCCAGCACCTACAGGGGCGAGAACACTGAAGCTTTCGTT. It codes for CASTYRGENTEAFV.

This clone was recorded only once. V is TRBV11-2 and J is TRBJ1-1; 11 bases match TRBD1. V gave up 5 bases and J gave up 4 bases; unmatched junction bases: 6. The CDR3 extends over 15 amino acids. CDR1 SGHAT and CDR2 FQNNGV come from the germline V gene. CDR3 sequence (DNA): TGTGCCAGCAGCAAGGCTGGGACAGGGGGCACTGAAGCTTTCTTT. It yields the protein CASSKAGTGGTEAFF.

This clone is labeled as medium-sized (0.01 to 0.1%). The chain is built from TRBV2 and TRBJ1-5, with 7 bases identical to TRBD1. Germline V gives CDR1 SNHLY, CDR2 FYNNEI. Trimming cost V 2 bases and J 1 base; bases outside gene matches: 2. This CDR3 spans 15 amino acids. The CDR3 loop is CASSEQGVSNQPQHF. The CDR3 DNA reads as TGTGCCAGCAGTGAACAGGGGGTGAGCAATCAGCCCCAGCATTTT.

The genes are TRBV10-3 and TRBJ2-7; no clear D gene. V gave up 0 bases and J gave up 3 bases, with 15 bases separating them. From germline, CDR1 is ENHRY and CDR2 SYGVKD. The CDR3 is made up of 16 amino acids. CDR3 amino acids: CAISESIGRRNYEQYF. CDR3 sequence (DNA): TGTGCCATCAGTGAGTCGATCGGTCGGCGGAACTACGAGCAGTACTTC.

The V gene is TRBV28, the J gene TRBJ1-2; D is perhaps TRBD1 (6 bases). CDR1 MDHEN and CDR2 SYDVKM come from the germline V gene. The ends were cut back, 8 bases at V and 8 bases at J, with 27 bases in the middle. The CDR3 has 16 amino acids. The CDR3 DNA is TGTGCCAGCCGCCTGGGTCGGACAGCCGAACTGGGCGGCTACACCTTC. It translates to CASRLGRTAELGGYTF.

This rearrangement joins TRBV7-9 to TRBJ1-3; 8 nucleotides match TRBD1. The CDR3 has 17 residues. After removal of 5 bases from V and 7 bases from J, the junction contained 16 bases not matched to a gene. Looked up from germline, CDR1 is SEHNR and CDR2 is FQNEAQ (reference sequence). Written as DNA, the CDR3 is TGTGCCAGCAGCCGTACCGCGTCCGGGACAGGATACAACACCATATATTTT. It codes for CASSRTASGTGYNTIYF.

The chain couples TRBV5-1 to TRBJ2-1; 8 positions agree with TRBD2. Trimming removed 3 bases from V and 5 bases from J; junction bases left unmatched: 4. Germline-derived CDR1 and CDR2 are SGHRS and YFSETQ. The CDR3 contains 14 residues. The CDR3 loop is CASSSLTSDNEQFF. The CDR3 DNA sequence: TGCGCCAGCAGCTCACTGACTAGCGACAATGAGCAGTTCTTC.

This clone has more than one count but fewer than ten. CDR3 region: CASSLWGGGYQADTQYF. CDR3 nucleotide sequence: TGTGCCAGCAGCTTATGGGGAGGGGGGTATCAAGCAGATACGCAGTATTTT. This chain uses TRBV7-2 with TRBJ2-3, with TRBD2 as a possible D gene (7 bases). The CDR3 is 17 residues long. CDR1 is SGHTA, CDR2 FQGNSA, per germline. Trimming stripped 2 bases from V and 4 bases from J, with 19 bases between.

The chain recombines TRBV7-8 with TRBJ2-1; 10 bases map to TRBD2. Germline CDR1 SGHVS, CDR2 FQNEAQ. Germline trimming cut 1 base from V and 4 bases from J; bases unmatched to any gene: 4. The CDR3 consists of 16 residues. DNA for the CDR3: TGTGCCAGCAGCTTAGTGGCTAGCGGGGGATACAATGAGCAGTTCTTC. Protein product: CASSLVASGGYNEQFF.

In its sample, this clone was seen once. CDR3 nucleotides: TGTGCCAGCAGGCCCCGAGAGGGAGAAGCTTTCTTT. Its protein is CASRPREGEAFF. V is TRBV7-2 and J is TRBJ1-1, with D unresolved. This CDR3 is built from 12 residues. V lost 6 bases to trimming and J lost 8 bases, with 13 bases between them. CDR1 and CDR2 from the germline V gene are SGHTA and FQGNSA.

There are a few counts of this clone. This chain connects TRBV5-1 to TRBJ2-3; the D is unclear. This CDR3 region has 13 residues. The germline V gene encodes CDR1 SGHRS and CDR2 YFSETQ. Trimming took 4 bases from V and 1 from J, leaving 7 bases between them. The DNA for the CDR3 is TGCGCCAGCAGCCCCGGTGGCACAGATACGCAGTATTTT. Translated, it gives CASSPGGTDTQYF.

The chain links TRBV11-2 to TRBJ2-1, with 10 nucleotides matching TRBD2. Losses at the gene ends were 4 bases for V and 6 bases for J; bases not matched to a gene: 12. CDR3 size: 17 residues. Looked up from germline, CDR1 is SGHAT and CDR2 is FQNNGV. CDR3 in amino acids: CASSSPPASGRSNEQFF. CDR3 DNA: TGTGCCAGCAGCTCCCCGCCCGCTAGCGGGAGAAGCAATGAGCAGTTCTTC.

V gene TRBV7-3 combines with J gene TRBJ2-3; 8 bases align to TRBD1. Germline loops: CDR1 SGHTA, CDR2 FQGTGA. CDR3 length: 14 residues. The V segment lost 5 bases and the J segment 6 bases; nucleotides outside the gene matches: 7. For the CDR3, the DNA is TGTGCCAGCAGCGCAACAGGGGGTCGGGATACGCAGTATTTT. It is translated as CASSATGGRDTQYF.

V and J are TRBV9 and TRBJ2-5; D may be TRBD2 (6 bases). The CDR3 spans 15 residues. Trimming removed 4 bases at V and 5 bases at J, with 18 bases between. Germline CDR1 reads SGDLS; CDR2 reads YYNGEE. CDR3 protein: CASSLAGGLEETQYF. The DNA of the CDR3 is TGTGCCAGCAGCCTTGCCGGGGGTCTTGAGGAGACCCAGTACTTC.

The chain joins TRBV27 to TRBJ2-7; the match to TRBD2 covers 12 bases. CDR3 size: 15 residues. V was clipped by 2 bases and J by 2 bases; unmatched bases: 1. Germline V gene lookup returns CDR1 MNHEY and CDR2 SMNVEV (reference sequence). CDR3 sequence: CASSLPSGGAYEQYF. CDR3 DNA sequence: TGTGCCAGCAGTTTACCTAGCGGGGGGGCCTACGAGCAGTACTTC.

The chain is built from TRBV5-4 and TRBJ1-1; D not resolved. V lost 7 bases, J lost 3 bases, and 16 bases lay in between. The CDR3 is 14 residues long. In germline, CDR1 is SGHNT, CDR2 YYREEE (reference sequence). CDR3 in amino acids: CASLRYGRDTEAFF. CDR3 DNA: TGTGCCAGCCTACGGTACGGGAGGGACACTGAAGCTTTCTTT. Drawing the rest from reference TRBV5-4 and TRBJ1-1, the complete variable domain is ETGVTQSPTHLIKTRGQQVTLRCSSQSGHNTVSWYQQALGQGPQFIFQYYREEENGRGNFPPRFSGLQFPNYSSELNVNALELDDSALYLCASLRYGRDTEAFFGQGTRLTVV.

CDR3: CASSLGTSGQETQYF. In DNA form, the CDR3 reads TGCGCCAGCAGCTTGGGGACTAGCGGTCAAGAGACCCAGTACTTC. V usage is TRBV5-1 and J usage is TRBJ2-5, with 10 bases identical to TRBD2. V shed 0 bases, J shed 2 bases, and the junction held 1 base outside the gene matches. This CDR3 comprises 15 residues. The germline gives CDR1 SGHRS, CDR2 YFSETQ.

The chain is built from TRBV5-1 and TRBJ2-4; D call uncertain. V was pared by 2 bases and J by 11 bases, with 20 bases between. This CDR3 region has 15 residues. Germline V CDR1 and CDR2: SGHRS, YFSETQ. The CDR3 bases are TGCGCCAGCAGCTTTCTTCCGGGTACGGCGAATTTTCAGTACTTC. Its translation: CASSFLPGTANFQYF. The variable domain in full, completed from reference TRBV5-1 and TRBJ2-4, reads KAGVTQTPRYLIKTRGQQVTLSCSPISGHRSVSWYQQTPGQGLQFLFEYFSETQRNKGNFPGRFSGRQFSNSRSEMNVSTLELGDSALYLCASSFLPGTANFQYFGAGTRLSVL.

This clone was observed once. This sequence joins TRBV29-1 and TRBJ2-3; the match to TRBD1 covers 7 bases. The germline gives CDR1 SQVTM, CDR2 ANQGSEA. The CDR3 runs to 16 residues. Losses at the gene ends were 5 bases for V and 0 bases for J; bases not matched to a gene: 11. CDR3: CSVLNRTGPSTDTQYF. For the CDR3, the DNA is TGCAGCGTTCTAAACCGGACAGGCCCTAGCACAGATACGCAGTATTTT.

This sequence joins TRBV28 and TRBJ2-7, with TRBD2 identical over 8 bases. CDR1 is MDHEN and CDR2 is SYDVKM in the germline V gene. This CDR3 has 18 residues. J was trimmed by 2 bases and V by 10 bases; bases with no gene match: 22. CDR3 residues: CATAYFRTSGRTTYEQYF. The CDR3 bases are TGTGCCACTGCGTATTTCCGAACCAGCGGGAGAACCACCTACGAGCAGTACTTC.

This chain links TRBV7-2 with TRBJ2-2; 8 bases map to TRBD1. Germline CDR1 reads SGHTA; CDR2 reads FQGNSA. The CDR3 loop spans 16 amino acids. The J segment lost 1 base and the V segment lost 5 bases, leaving 6 bases of the junction unmatched. The DNA of the CDR3 is TGTGCCAGCAGCCCATACGGGACAGGGAACACCGGGGAGCTGTTTTTT. This encodes CASSPYGTGNTGELFF.

The chain employs TRBV6-5 and TRBJ2-2; 8 bases agree with TRBD2. The CDR3 is 14 residues long. J lost 7 bases, V lost 2 bases, and 3 bases had no gene match. CDR1 and CDR2 (germline): MNHEY, SVGAGI. CDR3 sequence reads: CASSYLAGHGELFF. The CDR3 nucleotides are TGTGCCAGCAGTTACCTAGCGGGTCACGGGGAGCTGTTTTTT.

The chain uses TRBV7-2 and TRBJ2-3, with 14 bases matching TRBD2. There are 16 residues in the CDR3. In germline, CDR1 is SGHTA, CDR2 FQGNSA. Unmatched junction bases numbered 4, after V lost 4 bases and J lost 4 bases. CDR3 DNA: TGTGCCAGCAGCTCGGGACTAGCGGGGGCATCAGATACGCAGTATTTT. Its protein is CASSSGLAGASDTQYF. Drawing the rest from reference TRBV7-2 and TRBJ2-3, the complete variable domain is GAGVSQSPSNKVTEKGKDVELRCDPISGHTALYWYRQSLGQGLEFLIYFQGNSAPDKSGLPSDRFSAERTGGSVSTLTIQRTQQEDSAVYLCASSSGLAGASDTQYFGPGTRLTVL.

This clone has a single count. The chain is built from TRBV6-5 and TRBJ1-1; 7 bases fit TRBD1. There are 14 residues in the CDR3. Trimming took 4 bases from V and 12 from J; bases not matched to a gene: 14. Germline V CDR1 and CDR2: MNHEY, SVGAGI. The CDR3 spells CASSLIQGPGLTFF. The CDR3 DNA follows: TGTGCCAGCAGTTTGATACAGGGGCCCGGGTTAACTTTCTTT.

V is TRBV19 and J is TRBJ2-5; TRBD2 might be the D (5 bases). Germline V gene data show CDR1 as LNHDA and CDR2 as SQIVND (reference sequence). V gave up 3 bases and J gave up 4 bases, with 9 bases separating them. This CDR3 has 13 amino acids. CDR3 sequence reads: CASSIEGTETQYF. As DNA, the CDR3 is TGTGCCAGTAGTATCGAGGGAACAGAGACCCAGTACTTC.